This T cell receptor (beta chain) was observed in a study of T cell responses to AZD1222 COVID-19 vaccine. Whole-study results and caveats: The study found Spike-specific TCR breadth and depth rose after two AZD1222 doses. Clonal diversity was possibly underestimated, and white British individuals and females predominated among donors.

Only in-frame clones appear in the TCRdb table, and some are missing; sequencing was by immunoSEQ multiplex PCR. Among 90,000 to 130,000 clones listed, roughly 90% were seen once. The CDR3 is 16 residues long. The V gene's germline CDR1 is SGHNT and CDR2 YYREEE (reference sequence). V was pared by 4 bases and J by 5 bases, with 5 bases of the junction left unmatched. A remark on this clone: Its specificity is unknown.

The chain employs TRBV5-4 and TRBJ2-5, with 16 nucleotides matching TRBD2. This receptor was obtained from an adult who received the AZD1222 COVID-19 vaccine. The sample in question was peripheral blood, obtained 28 days after the second AZD1222 dose. CDR3 loop: CASSDGTSGGAETQYF. The CDR3 DNA is TGTGCCAGCAGCGACGGGACTAGCGGGGGGGCCGAGACCCAGTACTTC.